A single sample is the source of the 32 T cell receptor beta chains below, sequenced in a study of cytomegalovirus exposure and HLA in healthy donors. With 60 Vbeta and 13 Jbeta primers, the PCR was carried out. The assay was immunoSEQ multiplex PCR, and TCRdb's table has in-frame clones only and misses some. The table has roughly 100,000 clones, more than 60% seen once; the top ten hold roughly 1.9%. The sample taken for sequencing was PBMCs. The receptors were gathered from a man aged 30 to 45 in good health and CMV-seronegative.

The chain has TRBV28 and TRBJ2-7; D is possibly TRBD2 (5 bases). This CDR3 is 14 amino acids long. V lost 7 bases to trimming and J lost 7 bases, with 20 bases between them. CDR1 and CDR2 (germline): MDHEN, SYDVKM. The CDR3 bases are TGTGCCAGCATCTCGGGAACGGCAGGCCTGGAGCAGTACTTC. Encoded protein: CASISGTAGLEQYF.

The V gene is TRBV6-6, the J gene TRBJ1-1; D is undetermined. The CDR3 consists of 12 residues. V was shortened by 6 bases and J by 4 bases, with 9 bases between the two germline ends. In germline, CDR1 is MNHNY, CDR2 SVGAGI (reference sequence). CDR3 sequence reads: CASRLGITEAFF. The CDR3 DNA follows: TGTGCCAGCAGGCTAGGCATCACTGAAGCTTTCTTT.

The chain has TRBV5-1 and TRBJ2-7; 8 bases are a match to TRBD1. V shed 0 bases and J 6 bases; nucleotides not matched to a gene: 8. The CDR3 length is 15 residues. The V gene's germline CDR1 is SGHRS and CDR2 YFSETQ. The CDR3 protein is CASSLVARGLGEQYF. CDR3 sequence (DNA): TGCGCCAGCAGCTTGGTTGCCAGGGGGCTGGGCGAGCAGTACTTC.

This clone showed up just once. This chain connects TRBV6-5 to TRBJ2-3, with D possibly being TRBD2 (6 bases). The CDR3 spans 14 residues. From germline, CDR1 is MNHEY and CDR2 SVGAGI. Between the trimmed V and J ends, which lost 2 bases and 9 bases, there was a span of 15 bases. The CDR3 protein is CASSYASSEGTQYF. The CDR3 DNA reads as TGTGCCAGCAGTTACGCCTCATCGGAGGGCACGCAGTATTTT.

This clone was observed a single time. V gene TRBV9 combines with J gene TRBJ2-3; D possibly corresponds to TRBD1 (6 bases). In germline, CDR1 is SGDLS, CDR2 YYNGEE. CDR3 length: 16 residues. V was trimmed by 4 bases and J by 4 bases, leaving 19 bases between them. In DNA, the CDR3 is TGTGCCAGCAGCACAGCTCAAACAGGGATTGCAGATACGCAGTATTTT. This translates into CASSTAQTGIADTQYF.

The rearrangement links TRBV4-2 to TRBJ1-4, with D perhaps TRBD1 (5 bases). Deletions cut 2 bases from V and 16 bases from J, with 26 bases between. Germline V gene sequence: CDR1 LGHNA, CDR2 YNFKEQ. The CDR3 covers 16 residues. DNA of the CDR3: TGTGCCAGCAGCCAACACCCCGAACTTTTCCGGGACTGTTCGTTTTTT. This gives the protein CASSQHPELFRDCSFF.

Here the CDR3 DNA reads TGTGCCAGCAGTTCCTGGGGGGGACCCTACGAGCAGTACTTC. This translates into CASSSWGGPYEQYF. V and J are TRBV6-1 and TRBJ2-7; 7 bases map to TRBD2. The V gene's germline CDR1 is MNHNS and CDR2 SASEGT. V was pared by 5 bases and J by 2 bases, with 6 bases of the junction left unmatched. This CDR3 is built from 14 residues.

This clone was seen only a few times. The V call is TRBV6-1, the J call TRBJ2-1; 11 bases are shared with TRBD2. Trimming cost V 2 bases and J 4 bases; bases outside gene matches: 10. CDR3 length: 18 amino acids. The germline V gene encodes CDR1 MNHNS and CDR2 SASEGT. The CDR3: CASSEKRASGRRYNEQFF. The CDR3 bases are TGTGCCAGCAGTGAAAAAAGGGCTAGCGGGAGGAGGTACAATGAGCAGTTCTTC.

The chain combines TRBV4-2 with TRBJ2-7; 8 bases are shared with TRBD2. This CDR3 is 15 amino acids long. Germline values: CDR1 LGHNA, CDR2 YNFKEQ. Losses at the gene ends were 1 base for V and 4 bases for J; bases not matched to a gene: 6. The CDR3 region is CASSQGGTRTYEQYF. CDR3 DNA sequence: TGTGCCAGCAGCCAAGGTGGGACTAGGACGTACGAGCAGTACTTC.

The chain carries TRBV5-1 and TRBJ2-7; 8 nucleotides agree with TRBD1. This CDR3 has 15 residues. Per the germline V gene, CDR1 is SGHRS and CDR2 is YFSETQ. Trimming removed 3 bases from V and 3 bases from J; junction bases left unmatched: 8. CDR3 sequence (DNA): TGCGCCAGCAGCTGGACCGGGACAGGAGGCTACGAGCAGTACTTC. Amino acids: CASSWTGTGGYEQYF.

V gene TRBV5-1 combines with J gene TRBJ2-7, with TRBD1 identical over 11 bases. This CDR3 is 14 amino acids long. Germline-derived CDR1 and CDR2 are SGHRS and YFSETQ. This chain's CDR3 is CASSWGTGGYEQYF. In nucleotides, the CDR3 is TGCGCTAGCTCCTGGGGGACAGGGGGTTACGAGCAGTACTTC.

V is TRBV30 and J is TRBJ1-4; maybe TRBD1 (5 bases). Germline loops: CDR1 GTSNPN, CDR2 SVGIG (reference sequence). This CDR3 region has 13 residues. V lost 5 bases and J lost 7, with 14 bases in between. CDR3 bases: TGTGCCTGGTCCCCGGGGGGGGGTGAAAAACTGTTTTTT. Amino acids: CAWSPGGGEKLFF.

The chain combines TRBV5-5 with TRBJ2-7, with D tentatively TRBD1 (5 bases). Looked up from germline, CDR1 is SGHKS and CDR2 is YYEKEE (reference sequence). CDR3 length: 13 amino acids. With 6 bases removed from V and 3 bases from J, the gap between germline ends came to 13 bases. Here the CDR3 reads CASNMDTHYEQYF. As DNA, the CDR3 is TGTGCCAGCAATATGGACACGCACTACGAGCAGTACTTC.

The rearrangement links TRBV5-1 to TRBJ2-3, with D tentatively TRBD2 (6 bases). This CDR3 is 14 amino acids long. Trimming stripped 4 bases from V and 6 bases from J, with 15 bases between. The germline V gene encodes CDR1 SGHRS and CDR2 YFSETQ. Here the CDR3 reads CASSGGLRRDTQYF. The CDR3 coding sequence is TGCGCCAGCAGCGGGGGACTCCGGCGGGATACGCAGTATTTT.

V usage is TRBV28 and J usage is TRBJ2-1, with TRBD2 matching 8 bases. Germline values: CDR1 MDHEN, CDR2 SYDVKM. The CDR3 consists of 14 residues. Trimming removed 7 bases from V and 4 bases from J; junction bases left unmatched: 6. Here the CDR3 DNA reads TGTGCCAGCACCCCGGCGGGGGGATACAATGAGCAGTTCTTC. Translated: CASTPAGGYNEQFF.

This clone was observed a handful of times. This sequence joins TRBV6-1 and TRBJ1-6; D is uncertain. V lost 7 bases, J lost 2 bases, and 12 bases lay in between. CDR1 and CDR2 (germline): MNHNS, SASEGT. The CDR3 is 15 residues long. CDR3 coding DNA: TGTGCCAGCACCCCGTCAGAGGCCTATAATTCACCCCTCCACTTT. Translating it yields CASTPSEAYNSPLHF.

This clone was seen just once. The chain is built from TRBV6-1 and TRBJ2-3; 10 nucleotides agree with TRBD2. The germline gives CDR1 MNHNS, CDR2 SASEGT. This CDR3 is 18 amino acids long. Trimming cost V 3 bases and J 3 bases; bases outside gene matches: 12. As DNA, the CDR3 is TGTGCCAGCAGTGACGCACTCCCAGCGGGAGGGAGGACAGATACGCAGTATTTT. This sequence encodes CASSDALPAGGRTDTQYF.

This clone was picked up many times. This sequence joins TRBV10-1 and TRBJ2-7; maybe TRBD2 (6 bases). Germline V lookup: CDR1 WNHNN, CDR2 SYGVQD (reference sequence). V was shortened by 7 bases and J by 7 bases, with 8 bases between the two germline ends. This CDR3 has 10 residues. Written as DNA, the CDR3 is TGCGCCAGCATGGGGAGGGAGCAGTACTTC. It codes for CASMGREQYF.

This chain connects TRBV5-5 to TRBJ1-6; D may be TRBD1 (6 bases). The CDR3 is 15 residues long. Deletions cut 2 bases from V and 10 bases from J, with 16 bases between. Germline CDR1 reads SGHKS; CDR2 reads YYEKEE (reference sequence). The CDR3 sequence: CASSFAPQGESPLHF. Written as DNA, the CDR3 is TGTGCCAGCAGCTTTGCCCCACAGGGAGAGTCACCCCTCCACTTT.

This clone was picked up one time. The chain recombines TRBV28 with TRBJ1-2; D is unresolved. The ends were cut back, 5 bases at V and 4 bases at J, with 17 bases in the middle. Germline CDR1 MDHEN, CDR2 SYDVKM. The CDR3 is made up of 15 amino acids. CDR3 in DNA: TGTGCCAGCAGTAGACCCGGTGACTCCATCTATGGCTACACCTTC. Protein: CASSRPGDSIYGYTF.

The chain is built from TRBV6-7 and TRBJ1-2; TRBD1 matches at 12 bases. TRBV6-7 is given ORF status, its function remaining uncertain. Losses at the gene ends were 0 bases for V and 2 bases for J; bases not matched to a gene: 7. This CDR3 is built from 18 residues. CDR3 DNA sequence: TGTGCCAGCAGTTACTCGACGGGACAGGGGGCGCGGAACTATGGCTACACCTTC. The encoded protein is CASSYSTGQGARNYGYTF.

This clone was seen a handful of times. The chain is built from TRBV2 and TRBJ2-7, with D perhaps TRBD2 (5 bases). Looked up from germline, CDR1 is SNHLY and CDR2 is FYNNEI. The V and J ends lost 2 bases and 0 bases respectively, with 8 bases between them. The CDR3 extends over 14 amino acids. The CDR3 DNA follows: TGTGCCAGCAGTGAAAGAGGGAGCTCCTACGAGCAGTACTTC. Its protein is CASSERGSSYEQYF.

This chain links TRBV18 with TRBJ2-7, with TRBD1 matching over 8 bases. The CDR3 spans 13 residues. V shed 5 bases and J 2 bases; nucleotides not matched to a gene: 2. Germline V lookup: CDR1 KGHSH, CDR2 LQKENI. CDR3: CASSDRGTYEQYF. CDR3 DNA sequence: TGTGCCAGCTCAGACAGGGGAACCTACGAGCAGTACTTC.

This clone has only a few counts. V gene TRBV4-3 combines with J gene TRBJ2-7, with TRBD1 matching 9 bases. V was clipped by 1 base and J by 7 bases; unmatched bases: 5. This CDR3 spans 14 amino acids. The germline V gene encodes CDR1 LGHNA and CDR2 YSLEER. The CDR3 spells CASSQGTGALEQYF. For the CDR3, the DNA is TGCGCCAGCAGCCAAGGGACAGGGGCTTTGGAGCAGTACTTC.

The chain combines TRBV4-3 with TRBJ2-7, with D possibly being TRBD1 (6 bases). The germline CDR1 and CDR2 sequences are LGHNA and YSLEER. The V end lost 0 bases, the J end lost 2 bases, and 8 bases lay between the germline ends. The CDR3 has 14 amino acids. The CDR3 loop reads CASSQETGTYEQYF. CDR3 DNA: TGCGCCAGCAGCCAAGAGACAGGAACCTACGAGCAGTACTTC.

The chain has TRBV29-1 and TRBJ2-2; 7 bases map to TRBD2. Germline loops: CDR1 SQVTM, CDR2 ANQGSEA. Losses at the gene ends were 5 bases for V and 4 bases for J; bases not matched to a gene: 7. There are 14 residues in the CDR3. The CDR3 region has the DNA TGCAGCGTTTATGCTAGCGGTTCCACCGGGGAGCTGTTTTTT. Translated: CSVYASGSTGELFF.

J is TRBJ2-1 and V is TRBV4-2; TRBD2 aligns across 8 bases. This CDR3 is built from 14 residues. Germline V gives CDR1 LGHNA, CDR2 YNFKEQ. The J segment lost 8 bases and the V segment lost 0 bases, leaving 3 bases of the junction unmatched. The CDR3 sequence is CASSQDGRAYEQFF. The DNA for the CDR3 is TGTGCCAGCAGCCAAGACGGGAGGGCCTATGAGCAGTTCTTC.

This chain connects TRBV4-2 to TRBJ2-3, with D tentatively TRBD2 (5 bases). This CDR3 spans 16 amino acids. Per germline, CDR1 LGHNA and CDR2 YNFKEQ. V was cut by 4 bases and J by 0 bases, with 14 bases left in between. The CDR3, as DNA: TGTGCCAGCAGCCCTACAAGGACTCGTAGCACAGATACGCAGTATTTT. Amino acids: CASSPTRTRSTDTQYF.

The sample holds a few counts of this clone. CDR3 loop: CASSQAPRAGRSPLHF. The CDR3 DNA reads as TGCGCCAGCAGCCAAGCTCCGCGGGCCGGGAGGTCACCCCTCCACTTT. This chain joins TRBV4-3 and TRBJ1-6; no firm D call. Looked up from germline, CDR1 is LGHNA and CDR2 is YSLEER. The CDR3 is 16 amino acids. With 1 base removed from V and 10 bases from J, the gap between germline ends came to 17 bases.

The rearrangement links TRBV28 to TRBJ1-4; D gene ambiguous. Germline V gene sequence: CDR1 MDHEN, CDR2 SYDVKM. The CDR3 consists of 15 residues. Trimming took 3 bases from V and 8 from J, leaving 16 bases between them. The CDR3 is CASSLAGSSGEKLFF. The DNA for the CDR3 is TGTGCCAGCAGTTTGGCCGGATCATCCGGGGAAAAACTGTTTTTT.

The rearrangement uses TRBV5-4 and TRBJ1-2; tentative D call: TRBD1 (5 bases). Germline V lookup: CDR1 SGHNT, CDR2 YYREEE (reference sequence). The CDR3 consists of 14 residues. Trimming stripped 4 bases from V and 2 bases from J, with 12 bases between. The CDR3 sequence: CASSRGGENYGYTF. The CDR3 DNA sequence: TGTGCCAGCAGCCGCGGGGGGGAAAACTATGGCTACACCTTC.

The V and J genes are TRBV5-1 and TRBJ2-3; 12 bases agree with TRBD2. Unmatched junction bases numbered 9, after V lost 0 bases and J lost 1 base. The V gene's germline CDR1 is SGHRS and CDR2 YFSETQ. The CDR3 sequence is 19 residues long. DNA of the CDR3: TGCGCCAGCAGCTTGGGGACACCGGGACTAGCGGGCCGCACAGATACGCAGTATTTT. This sequence encodes CASSLGTPGLAGRTDTQYF.